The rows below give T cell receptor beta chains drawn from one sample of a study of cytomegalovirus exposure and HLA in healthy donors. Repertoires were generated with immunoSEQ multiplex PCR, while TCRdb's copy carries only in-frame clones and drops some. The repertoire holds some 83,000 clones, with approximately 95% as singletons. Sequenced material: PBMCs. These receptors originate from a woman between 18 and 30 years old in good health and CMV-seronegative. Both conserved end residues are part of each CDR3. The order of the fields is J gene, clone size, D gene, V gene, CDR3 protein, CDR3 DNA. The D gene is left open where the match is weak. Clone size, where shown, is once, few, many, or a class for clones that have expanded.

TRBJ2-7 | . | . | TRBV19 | CASSDRGYEQYF | TGTGCCAGTAGTGACCGGGGCTACGAGCAGTACTTC
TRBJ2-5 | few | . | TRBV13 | CASSLLLAQETQYF | TGTGCCAGCAGCTTATTGCTAGCACAGGAGACCCAGTACTTC
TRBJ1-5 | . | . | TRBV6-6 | CASCRISNQPQHF | TGTGCCAGTTGTCGTATAAGCAATCAGCCCCAGCATTTT
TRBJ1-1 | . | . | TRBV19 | CASNTGNTEAFF | TGTGCCAGTAATACGGGGAACACTGAAGCTTTCTTT
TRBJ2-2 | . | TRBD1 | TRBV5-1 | CASSLEQGATGELFF | TGCGCCAGCAGCTTGGAACAGGGGGCAACCGGGGAGCTGTTTTTT
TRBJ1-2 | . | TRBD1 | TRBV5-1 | CASSLEGQGHGYTF | TGCGCCAGCAGCTTGGAGGGACAGGGACATGGCTACACCTTC
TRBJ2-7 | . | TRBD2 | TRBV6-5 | CASSSGTSDLYEQYF | TGTGCCAGCAGCTCCGGGACTAGCGACCTTTACGAGCAGTACTTC
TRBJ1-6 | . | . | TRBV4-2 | CASSQEILPSSYNSPLHF | TGTGCCAGCAGCCAAGAGATCCTTCCGAGCTCCTATAATTCACCCCTCCACTTT
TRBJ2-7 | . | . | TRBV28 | CASTTQGSHEQYF | TGTGCCAGCACGACGCAGGGGTCCCACGAGCAGTACTTC
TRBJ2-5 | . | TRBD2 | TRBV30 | CAWSPGLAGEETQYF | TGTGCCTGGAGCCCAGGACTAGCGGGTGAAGAGACCCAGTACTTC
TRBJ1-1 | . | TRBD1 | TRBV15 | CATSTWDRENTEAFF | TGTGCCACCAGCACCTGGGACAGAGAAAACACTGAAGCTTTCTTT
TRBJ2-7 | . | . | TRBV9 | CASSVGGRIGPYEQYF | TGTGCCAGCAGCGTGGGGGGTCGAATCGGTCCTTACGAGCAGTACTTC
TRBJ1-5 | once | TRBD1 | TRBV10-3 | CATRGGTGDQPQHF | TGTGCCACCCGGGGGGGGACAGGGGATCAGCCCCAGCATTTT
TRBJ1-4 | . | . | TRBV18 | CASSLTSSREGEKLFF | TGTGCCAGCTCACTTACGTCTTCCAGGGAAGGAGAAAAACTGTTTTTT
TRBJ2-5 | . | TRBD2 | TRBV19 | CASSILAGGQETQYF | TGTGCCAGTAGTATCCTGGCGGGGGGACAAGAGACCCAGTACTTC
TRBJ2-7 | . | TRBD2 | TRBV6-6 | CASSYGEGHYEQYF | TGTGCCAGCAGTTACGGGGAGGGCCACTACGAGCAGTACTTC
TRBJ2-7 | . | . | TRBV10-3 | CAISYRVDEQYF | TGTGCCATCAGTTACAGGGTAGACGAGCAGTACTTC
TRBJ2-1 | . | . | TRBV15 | CATSRERLPTYNEQFF | TGTGCCACCAGCAGAGAGCGGTTACCGACCTACAATGAGCAGTTCTTC
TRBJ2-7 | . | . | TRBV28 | CASSSLRGSSYEQYF | TGTGCCAGCAGTTCGCTAAGGGGGAGCTCCTACGAGCAGTACTTC
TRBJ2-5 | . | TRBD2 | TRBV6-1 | CASSETGLVLEQYF | TGTGCCAGCAGTGAAACAGGACTAGTCTTGGAGCAGTACTTC
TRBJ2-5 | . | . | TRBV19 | CASSIGQGGETQYF | TGTGCCAGTAGTATAGGGCAGGGGGGAGAGACCCAGTACTTC